The rows below give T cell receptor beta chains drawn from one sample of a study of spatial heterogeneity in lung cancer. Using its own MiXCR run on the 5' RACE reads, TCRdb lists one record per CDR3 protein. Among more than 35,000 distinct CDR3 sequences listed, around 5% were seen once. Here the sequenced sample was PBMCs, taken at surgery. These receptors originate from a female donor with early-stage non-small cell lung cancer. Each CDR3 is given with its conserved first and last residue. D genes are given only for firm matches. Rows give clone size only sometimes, using once, few, many, or a class for an expanded clone.

j_gene	v_gene	abundance	d_gene	CDR3aa	CDR3nt
TRBJ1-4	TRBV7-9	many	-	CASSPGRTNEKLFF	TGTGCCAGCAGCCCAGGGAGAACTAATGAAAAACTGTTTTTT
TRBJ1-1	TRBV20-1	-	-	CSARVSGPLTEAFF	TGCAGTGCTAGAGTAAGCGGGCCCCTCACTGAAGCTTTCTTT
TRBJ2-1	TRBV3-1	few	-	CASSPWGREANEQFF	TGTGCCAGCAGCCCGTGGGGCAGGGAGGCAAATGAGCAGTTCTTC
TRBJ2-5	TRBV5-1	-	TRBD2	CASSLDPAGIQETQYF	TGCGCCAGCAGCTTGGATCCAGCGGGGATCCAAGAGACCCAGTACTTC
TRBJ1-6	TRBV5-6	few	TRBD1	CASSRPTGGDSPLHF	TGTGCCAGCAGCCGACCGACAGGGGGGGATTCACCCCTCCACTTT
TRBJ2-7	TRBV30	many	-	CAWRQGPSYEQYF	TGTGCCTGGAGACAGGGTCCCTCCTACGAGCAGTACTTC
TRBJ1-1	TRBV3-1	many	TRBD1	CASSQDTGDTEAFF	TGTGCCAGCAGCCAAGACACAGGGGACACTGAAGCTTTCTTT
TRBJ1-5	TRBV19	medium-sized	TRBD1	CASSEQGDQPQHF	TGTGCCAGTAGCGAACAGGGGGATCAGCCCCAGCATTTT
TRBJ1-4	TRBV7-2	many	-	CASSPRRTEKLFF	TGTGCCAGCAGCCCTCGACGGACTGAAAAACTGTTTTTT
TRBJ2-5	TRBV5-5	many	TRBD1	CASSAQGAGETQYF	TGTGCCAGCTCGGCGCAGGGGGCGGGAGAGACCCAGTACTTC